This section outlines one T cell receptor beta chain sequence together with its context. The data originate from a study of blood T cell repertoires in COVID-19. Study details: From the United States, Italy and Spain came samples of acute and convalescent COVID-19. T cells, B-cell-depleted T cells, or PBMCs provided the cDNA or gDNA that served as material.

There are 17 residues in the CDR3. V was clipped by 3 bases and J by 8 bases, with 22 bases between them. Germline CDR1 MNHEY, CDR2 SMNVEV (reference sequence). Authors' data handling: Reference gene primer amplification in the assay estimated nucleated cell counts. Here immunoSEQ multiplex PCR was the method, and the copy in TCRdb shows in-frame clones only, minus some. V, J and clone size reflect that table, while D and trimming were determined from the DNA. The sample holds around 200,000 clones, approximately 89% seen once. Sequences were obtained from peripheral blood. The source of this sequence is a man in his 70s with acute or convalescent COVID-19. This chain links TRBV27 with TRBJ1-4; D is perhaps TRBD1 (5 bases). The CDR3 reads CASSLGGPRPRWEKLFF. The CDR3 DNA sequence: TGTGCCAGCAGTTTGGGGGGACCTAGGCCCCGATGGGAAAAACTGTTTTTT.